These T cell receptor beta chains were read from a single sample in a study of T-cell reconstitution after alpha-beta-depleted transplantation in children. Each CDR3 protein is one row after TCRdb ran MiXCR on the PCR reads. The sample holds 360,000 or so distinct CDR3 sequences, approximately 20% seen once. This material consisted of PBMCs from the stem cell graft donor, taken from the stem cell graft. The source of these receptors is a human donor who donated a stem cell graft to a child with acute myeloid leukemia. Both conserved end residues are part of each CDR3. The order of the fields is clone size, D gene, J gene, V gene, CDR3 protein, CDR3 DNA. A D gene is named only where the DNA matches it firmly. Not every row has a clone size; where given, it reads once, few, many or a size class.

>many|NA|TRBJ2-1|TRBV11-2
CASSPEAGYNEQFF
TGTGCCAGCAGCCCAGAGGCGGGATACAATGAGCAGTTCTTC
>few|NA|TRBJ2-1|TRBV27
CASSLLPPGYYNEQFF
TGTGCCAGCAGTTTACTCCCGCCTGGGTATTACAATGAGCAGTTCTTC
>many|NA|TRBJ2-1|TRBV12-3/TRBV12-4
CASRIGTFNEQFF
TGTGCCAGCAGGATCGGGACTTTTAATGAGCAGTTCTTC
>many|TRBD2|TRBJ2-5|TRBV7-2
CASSLVAGEETQYF
TGTGCCAGCAGCTTGGTAGCGGGAGAAGAGACCCAGTACTTC
>NA|TRBD2|TRBJ2-7|TRBV18
CASSPGTSLGEQYF
TGTGCCAGCTCACCTGGGACTAGTTTGGGGGAGCAGTACTTC
>many|TRBD2|TRBJ2-3|TRBV15
CATSIGTSDGTDTQYF
TGTGCCACCAGCATCGGGACTAGCGACGGCACAGATACGCAGTATTTT
>many|TRBD2|TRBJ2-1|TRBV12-3/TRBV12-4
CASTASGSYNEQFF
TGTGCCAGCACCGCTAGCGGGAGCTACAATGAGCAGTTCTTC
>few|TRBD1|TRBJ2-3|TRBV5-1
CASSPGRTGATIDTQYF
TGCGCCAGCAGCCCGGGACGTACAGGGGCTACGATTGATACGCAGTATTTT
>NA|TRBD1|TRBJ2-5|TRBV20-1
CSARAGGVETQYF
TGCAGTGCTAGGGCAGGGGGCGTGGAGACCCAGTACTTC
>NA|NA|TRBJ2-7|TRBV28
CASSFTAGALSYEQYF
TGTGCCAGCAGTTTCACTGCCGGGGCCCTCTCCTACGAGCAGTACTTC
>many|TRBD1|TRBJ2-7|TRBV29-1
CSVGGTGGPEQYF
TGCAGCGTTGGTGGGACAGGGGGCCCCGAGCAGTACTTC
>few|NA|TRBJ2-3|TRBV20-1
CSYPGRGRGDTQYF
TGCAGCTATCCGGGACGTGGTCGGGGAGATACGCAGTATTTT
>few|TRBD2|TRBJ2-1|TRBV7-6
CASSPMTSGTYNEQFF
TGTGCCAGCAGCCCCATGACTAGCGGGACCTACAATGAGCAGTTCTTC
>NA|NA|TRBJ2-5|TRBV4-1
CASSQDRALQETQYF
TGCGCCAGCAGCCAAGACAGGGCGCTTCAAGAGACCCAGTACTTC
>many|TRBD1|TRBJ2-3|TRBV20-1
CSRGTGSTDTQYF
TGCAGTAGAGGGACAGGGAGCACAGATACGCAGTATTTT
>NA|NA|TRBJ1-2|TRBV10-3
CAISDRINYGYTF
TGTGCCATCAGCGACAGAATTAACTATGGCTACACCTTC
>few|NA|TRBJ2-1|TRBV2
CASRNDYNNEQFF
TGTGCCAGCAGGAACGACTACAACAATGAGCAGTTCTTC
>NA|NA|TRBJ1-2|TRBV10-3
CAISGWTRYGYTF
TGTGCCATCAGTGGATGGACCCGCTATGGCTACACCTTC
>few|NA|TRBJ1-1|TRBV2
CASNGGNTEAFF
TGTGCCAGCAATGGGGGGAACACTGAAGCTTTCTTT
>NA|NA|TRBJ1-3|TRBV27
CASRRVAGNTIYF
TGTGCCAGCCGGAGGGTAGCTGGAAACACCATATATTTT
>few|NA|TRBJ2-3|TRBV20-1
CSARGTGASTDTQYF
TGCAGTGCTAGAGGGACCGGGGCTAGCACAGATACGCAGTATTTT
>few|TRBD2|TRBJ2-1|TRBV6-4
CASSGSFLGDEQFF
TGTGCCAGTAGCGGGAGCTTTCTTGGCGATGAGCAGTTCTTC
>many|NA|TRBJ2-6|TRBV5-1
CASSLGGSSGANVLTF
TGCGCCAGCAGCTTGGGGGGAAGCTCTGGGGCCAACGTCCTGACTTTC
>many|TRBD1|TRBJ2-2|TRBV6-2/TRBV6-3
CASSYSWTGGTGELFF
TGTGCCAGCAGTTACTCGTGGACAGGGGGCACCGGGGAGCTGTTTTTT
>NA|NA|TRBJ2-2|TRBV27
CASSPSTGMVELFF
TGTGCCAGCAGCCCCTCGACAGGAATGGTGGAGCTGTTTTTT
>few|NA|TRBJ2-7|TRBV12-3/TRBV12-4
CASSYGRRIYEQYF
TGTGCCAGCAGTTATGGCAGGCGGATCTACGAGCAGTACTTC
>many|NA|TRBJ2-1|TRBV7-9
CASSYDTYNEQFF
TGTGCCAGCAGCTATGACACATACAATGAGCAGTTCTTC
>NA|NA|TRBJ2-3|TRBV2
CASSESFTDTQYF
TGTGCCAGCAGTGAAAGCTTTACAGATACGCAGTATTTT
>NA|TRBD1|TRBJ2-5|TRBV28
CASSGTGTGGRETQYF
TGTGCCAGCAGTGGTACCGGGACAGGGGGTAGAGAGACCCAGTACTTC
>NA|NA|TRBJ2-5|TRBV12-3/TRBV12-4
CASSWTTVGGETQYF
TGTGCCAGCAGTTGGACCACGGTGGGGGGAGAGACCCAGTACTTC
>NA|NA|TRBJ2-3|TRBV12-3/TRBV12-4
CASRLDTNTDTQYF
TGTGCCAGCAGACTAGACACAAACACAGATACGCAGTATTTT
>many|NA|TRBJ1-1|TRBV20-1
CSARRQVRLDTEAFF
TGCAGTGCTAGAAGACAGGTACGATTGGACACTGAAGCTTTCTTT
>many|TRBD2|TRBJ2-3|TRBV20-1
CSAREAGGPPDTQYF
TGCAGTGCAAGGGAAGCGGGAGGGCCGCCAGATACGCAGTATTTT
>few|TRBD2|TRBJ2-2|TRBV20-1
CSAPGTSTGELFF
TGCAGTGCTCCCGGGACTAGTACCGGGGAGCTGTTTTTT
>few|NA|TRBJ2-7|TRBV29-1
CSVTSGTGSYEQYF
TGCAGCGTAACCTCCGGGACCGGTTCCTACGAGCAGTACTTC
>few|NA|TRBJ2-6|TRBV20-1
CSARDLRGANVLTF
TGCAGTGCTAGAGATCTCCGTGGGGCCAACGTCCTGACTTTC
>many|NA|TRBJ2-2|TRBV20-1
CSARERTANTGELFF
TGCAGTGCTAGGGAGAGGACAGCAAACACCGGGGAGCTGTTTTTT
>NA|TRBD1|TRBJ2-3|TRBV12-3/TRBV12-4
CASSPGQGKDTQYF
TGTGCCAGCAGTCCCGGACAGGGGAAAGATACGCAGTATTTT
>few|TRBD2|TRBJ2-3|TRBV2
CASSTLLAGTDTQYF
TGTGCCAGCAGTACTTTACTAGCGGGCACAGATACGCAGTATTTT
>many|NA|TRBJ2-2|TRBV20-1
CSASLGHNTGELFF
TGCAGTGCTAGTTTGGGACACAACACCGGGGAGCTGTTTTTT
>many|NA|TRBJ2-2|TRBV24-1
CATSDIRGGYGELFF
TGTGCCACCAGTGATATCCGAGGGGGGTATGGGGAGCTGTTTTTT
>few|NA|TRBJ2-2|TRBV20-1
CSAHLGDGELFF
TGCAGTGCTCACTTAGGGGACGGGGAGCTGTTTTTT
>few|TRBD1|TRBJ2-5|TRBV11-2
CASSPRTGEETQYF
TGTGCCAGCAGCCCTAGGACAGGGGAAGAGACCCAGTACTTC
>NA|NA|TRBJ2-3|TRBV29-1
CSVEETGSGTDTQYF
TGCAGCGTTGAAGAGACCGGGAGCGGCACAGATACGCAGTATTTT
>NA|TRBD2|TRBJ2-1|TRBV11-2
CASSPRSAGALSSYNEQFF
TGTGCCAGCAGCCCCCGGTCTGCGGGAGCCCTGAGCTCCTACAATGAGCAGTTCTTC
>NA|NA|TRBJ2-2|TRBV20-1
CSARGRRLGELFF
TGCAGTGCTAGAGGGAGAAGGCTCGGGGAGCTGTTTTTT
>NA|NA|TRBJ2-1|TRBV15
CATSKYDSYNEQFF
TGTGCCACCAGCAAATACGACTCTTACAATGAGCAGTTCTTC
>NA|NA|TRBJ2-1|TRBV7-8
CASSLMGRYNEQFF
TGTGCCAGCAGCCTCATGGGGCGATACAATGAGCAGTTCTTC
>NA|NA|TRBJ1-1|TRBV4-1
CASTKGVEAFF
TGCGCCAGCACAAAGGGGGTTGAAGCTTTCTTT